This TCR beta chain was obtained from a study of beta chain features in type 1 diabetes. The study, taken as a whole, reports: TCRB CDR3 length was moderately but significantly reduced in all four CD4+ subsets of Type 1 diabetes patients.

Germline V gene sequence: CDR1 LNHNV, CDR2 YYDKDF (reference sequence). The CDR3 has 16 residues. V lost 2 bases, J lost 5 bases, and 15 bases lay in between. For this clone: Its antigen is undetermined.

cDNA synthesis used the whole RNA isolate, giving expressed TCRB sequences. Here immunoSEQ multiplex PCR was the method, and the copy in TCRdb shows in-frame clones only, minus some. The sample consists of 350,000 to 450,000 clones, 10% to 15% of them appearing once. The sample was naive CD4+ T cells from blood. The chain couples TRBV15 to TRBJ2-2; maybe TRBD2 (6 bases). This clonotype was obtained from a woman aged 18-29 years with type 1 diabetes. The CDR3, as DNA: TGTGCCACCAGCAGAATTGCGGGACTTGCAACCGGGGAGCTGTTTTTT. It codes for CATSRIAGLATGELFF.